Listed below are T cell receptor beta chains from one sample, sequenced in a study of blood T cell repertoires in COVID-19. The data were produced by immunoSEQ multiplex PCR, yet TCRdb's version contains in-frame clones alone and is incomplete. The sample has 150,000 to 200,000 clones, around 85% seen once. The specimen was peripheral blood. The receptors here all came from a human donor with active or convalescent COVID-19. The donor label of this sample is uncertain. Each CDR3 is given without its conserved first and last residue.

ASSFGTGGNQPQH	TRBJ1-5	TRBV5-4
ASSWRREDTQY	TRBJ2-3	TRBV12-3/TRBV12-4
ASSLAGGETQY	TRBJ2-5	TRBV7-2
ASSFSLAGLTYEQY	TRBJ2-7	TRBV28
ASSAGLGLGDEQF	TRBJ2-1	TRBV9
ASRSSVGYPNYGYT	TRBJ1-2	TRBV28
ASILASGRDTQY	TRBJ2-3	TRBV6-5
ASSVRIRDGGRMDTQY	TRBJ2-3	TRBV9
ASRVDSPLGNSPLH	TRBJ1-6	TRBV14
ASSFRQGGGYT	TRBJ1-2	TRBV27
ASTISGGAQETQY	TRBJ2-5	TRBV2
ASSPGTGFRTYEQY	TRBJ2-7	TRBV5-6
ASSPPGLRNEQF	TRBJ2-1	TRBV6-2/TRBV6-3
ASSLDSPNTGELF	TRBJ2-2	TRBV5-4
ASISGTGSNTIY	TRBJ1-3	TRBV2
ASSGGTGGGNQPQH	TRBJ1-5	TRBV9
ASSFTSGTIY	TRBJ1-3	TRBV7-2
ASSSPGTGTAYYEQY	TRBJ2-7	TRBV5-1
ASSLGGLSTDTQY	TRBJ2-3	TRBV5-1
ASSVTGDYEQY	TRBJ2-7	TRBV6-5
ASSHTGGPEAF	TRBJ1-1	TRBV7-9
ASSSRDTTYNEQF	TRBJ2-1	TRBV7-2
ASSSWQIYGYT	TRBJ1-2	TRBV12-3/TRBV12-4
ASSPGGGRGQPQH	TRBJ1-5	TRBV4-3
AWSETGRWNQPQH	TRBJ1-5	TRBV30
AISDPTTGGGYEQY	TRBJ2-7	TRBV10-3
AWRALQGDTEAF	TRBJ1-1	TRBV30